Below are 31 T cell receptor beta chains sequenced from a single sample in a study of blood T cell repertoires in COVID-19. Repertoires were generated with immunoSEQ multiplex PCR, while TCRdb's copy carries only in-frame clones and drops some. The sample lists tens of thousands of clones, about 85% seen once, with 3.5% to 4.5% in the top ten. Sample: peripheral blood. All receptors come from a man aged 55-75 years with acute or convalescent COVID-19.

CDR3 sequence reads: CASSLGGTVNYGYTF. As DNA, the CDR3 is TGCGCCAGCAGCTTGGGGGGGACAGTTAACTATGGCTACACCTTC. V gene TRBV5-1 combines with J gene TRBJ1-2, with 7 positions matching TRBD1. Germline V gene lookup returns CDR1 SGHRS and CDR2 YFSETQ. The CDR3 totals 15 residues. Trimming removed 0 bases from V and 1 base from J; junction bases left unmatched: 3.

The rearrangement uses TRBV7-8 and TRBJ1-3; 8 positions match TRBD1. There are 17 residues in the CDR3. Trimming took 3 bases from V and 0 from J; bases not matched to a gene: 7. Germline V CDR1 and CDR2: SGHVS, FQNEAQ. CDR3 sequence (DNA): TGTGCCAGCAGCTTGGGACAGGCCATACGCTCTGGAAACACCATATATTTT. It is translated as CASSLGQAIRSGNTIYF.

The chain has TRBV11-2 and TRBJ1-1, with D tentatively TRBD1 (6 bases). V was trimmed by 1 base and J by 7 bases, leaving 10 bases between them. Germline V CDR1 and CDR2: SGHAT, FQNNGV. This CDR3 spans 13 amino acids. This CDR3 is CASSLAGQSEAFF. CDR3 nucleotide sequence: TGTGCCAGCAGCTTAGCCGGACAGAGTGAAGCTTTCTTT. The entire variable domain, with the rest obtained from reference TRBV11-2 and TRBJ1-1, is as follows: EAGVAQSPRYKIIEKRQSVAFWCNPISGHATLYWYQQILGQGPKLLIQFQNNGVVDDSQLPKDRFSAERLKGVDSTLKIQPAKLEDSAVYLCASSLAGQSEAFFGQGTRLTVV.

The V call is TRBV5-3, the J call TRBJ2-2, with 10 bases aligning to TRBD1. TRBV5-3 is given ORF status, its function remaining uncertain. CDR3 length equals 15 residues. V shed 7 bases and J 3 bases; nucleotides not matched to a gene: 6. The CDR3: CARERQGADTGELFF. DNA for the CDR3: TGTGCCAGAGAGCGACAGGGGGCAGACACCGGGGAGCTGTTTTTT.

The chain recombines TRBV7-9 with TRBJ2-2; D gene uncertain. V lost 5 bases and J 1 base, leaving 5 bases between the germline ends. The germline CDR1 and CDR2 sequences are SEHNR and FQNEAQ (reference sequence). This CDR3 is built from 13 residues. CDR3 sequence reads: CASSPENTGELFF. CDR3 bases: TGTGCCAGCAGCCCAGAGAACACCGGGGAGCTGTTTTTT.

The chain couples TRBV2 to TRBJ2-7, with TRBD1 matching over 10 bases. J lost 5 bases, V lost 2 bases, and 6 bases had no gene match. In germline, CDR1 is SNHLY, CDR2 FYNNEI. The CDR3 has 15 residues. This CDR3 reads CASSELWGTGDEQYF. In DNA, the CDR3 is TGTGCCAGCAGTGAATTATGGGGGACAGGGGACGAGCAGTACTTC.

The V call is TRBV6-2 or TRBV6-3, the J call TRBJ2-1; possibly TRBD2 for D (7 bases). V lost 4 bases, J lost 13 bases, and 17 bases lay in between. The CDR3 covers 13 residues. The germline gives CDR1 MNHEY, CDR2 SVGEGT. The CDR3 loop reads CASSSRGGGQQFF. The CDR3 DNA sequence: TGTGCCAGCAGTTCGAGGGGAGGGGGACAACAGTTCTTC.

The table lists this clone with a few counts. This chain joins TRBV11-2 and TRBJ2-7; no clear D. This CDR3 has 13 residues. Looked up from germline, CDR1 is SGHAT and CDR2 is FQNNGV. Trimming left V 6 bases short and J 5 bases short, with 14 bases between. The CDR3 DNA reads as TGTGCCAGCAGGTCTCGGGTTGAGAACGAGCAGTACTTC. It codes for CASRSRVENEQYF.

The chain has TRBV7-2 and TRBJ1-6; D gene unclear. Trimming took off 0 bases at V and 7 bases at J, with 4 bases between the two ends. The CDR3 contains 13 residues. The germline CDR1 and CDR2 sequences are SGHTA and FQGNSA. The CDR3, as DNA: TGTGCCAGCAGCTTAGCCGAGAATTCACCCCTCCACTTT. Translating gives CASSLAENSPLHF.

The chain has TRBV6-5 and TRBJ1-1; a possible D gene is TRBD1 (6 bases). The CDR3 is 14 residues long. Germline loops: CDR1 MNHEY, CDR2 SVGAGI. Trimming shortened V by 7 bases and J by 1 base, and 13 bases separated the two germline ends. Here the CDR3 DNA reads TGTGCCAGCACCGGACAGCTTGCGAACACTGAAGCTTTCTTT. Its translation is CASTGQLANTEAFF.

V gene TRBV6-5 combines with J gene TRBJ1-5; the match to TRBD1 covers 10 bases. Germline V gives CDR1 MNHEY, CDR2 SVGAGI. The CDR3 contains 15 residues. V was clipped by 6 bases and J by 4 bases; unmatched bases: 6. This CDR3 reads CASSPGTGVNQPQHF. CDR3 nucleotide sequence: TGTGCCAGCAGCCCCGGGACAGGGGTTAATCAGCCCCAGCATTTT.

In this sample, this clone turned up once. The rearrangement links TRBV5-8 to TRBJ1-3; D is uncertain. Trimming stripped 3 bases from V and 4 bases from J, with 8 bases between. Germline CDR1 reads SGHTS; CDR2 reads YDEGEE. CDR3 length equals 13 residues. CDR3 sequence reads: CASSSRGGNTIYF. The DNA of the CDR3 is TGTGCCAGCAGCTCTAGAGGAGGAAACACCATATATTTT.

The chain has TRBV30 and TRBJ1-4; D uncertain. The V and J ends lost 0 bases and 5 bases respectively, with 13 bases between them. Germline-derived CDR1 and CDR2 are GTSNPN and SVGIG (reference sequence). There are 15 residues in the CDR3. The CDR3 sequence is CAWSVGVAGNEKLFF. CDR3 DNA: TGTGCCTGGAGTGTTGGAGTCGCGGGAAATGAAAAACTGTTTTTT.

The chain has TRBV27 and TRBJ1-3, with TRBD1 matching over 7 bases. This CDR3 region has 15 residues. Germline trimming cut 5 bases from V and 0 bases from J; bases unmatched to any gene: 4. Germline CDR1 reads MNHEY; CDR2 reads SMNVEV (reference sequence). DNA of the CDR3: TGTGCCAGCAGTCCGACAGGGTCCTCTGGAAACACCATATATTTT. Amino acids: CASSPTGSSGNTIYF.

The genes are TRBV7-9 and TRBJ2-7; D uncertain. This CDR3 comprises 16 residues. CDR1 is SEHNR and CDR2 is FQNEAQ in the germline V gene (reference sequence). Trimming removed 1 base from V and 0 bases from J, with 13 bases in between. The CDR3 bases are TGTGCCAGCAGCTTAGGGCCAGGCGAGAGCTCCTACGAGCAGTACTTC. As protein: CASSLGPGESSYEQYF.

CDR3 sequence reads: CASGLIGQGGQYF. The DNA of the CDR3 is TGTGCTAGTGGTTTAATTGGACAGGGGGGTCAGTATTTT. J is TRBJ2-3 and V is TRBV12-5; TRBD1 matches at 10 bases. Germline CDR1 and CDR2: LGHNT and FRNRAP. This CDR3 is built from 13 residues. V lost 3 bases to trimming and J lost 12 bases; unmatched junction nucleotides: 6. The whole variable domain, filled in from reference TRBV12-5 and TRBJ2-3, reads DARVTQTPRHKVTEMGQEVTMRCQPILGHNTVFWYRQTMMQGLELLAYFRNRAPLDDSGMPKDRFSAEMPDATLATLKIQPSEPRDSAVYFCASGLIGQGGQYFGPGTRLTVL.

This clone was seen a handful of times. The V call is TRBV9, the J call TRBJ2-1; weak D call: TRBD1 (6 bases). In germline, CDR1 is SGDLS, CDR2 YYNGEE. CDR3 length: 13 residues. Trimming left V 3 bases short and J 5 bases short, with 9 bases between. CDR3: CASSGPGDNEQFF. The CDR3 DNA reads TGTGCCAGCAGCGGTCCAGGGGACAATGAGCAGTTCTTC. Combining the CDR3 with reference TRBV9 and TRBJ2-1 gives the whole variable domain DSGVTQTPKHLITATGQRVTLRCSPRSGDLSVYWYQQSLDQGLQFLIQYYNGEERAKGNILERFSAQQFPDLHSELNLSSLELGDSALYFCASSGPGDNEQFFGPGTRLTVL.

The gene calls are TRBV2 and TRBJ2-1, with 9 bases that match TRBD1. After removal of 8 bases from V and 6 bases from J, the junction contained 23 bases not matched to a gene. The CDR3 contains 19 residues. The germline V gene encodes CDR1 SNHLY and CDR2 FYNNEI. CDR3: CASRKGYPQPGTGSNEQFF. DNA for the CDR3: TGTGCCAGCCGTAAAGGATACCCTCAACCCGGGACAGGGAGCAATGAGCAGTTCTTC.

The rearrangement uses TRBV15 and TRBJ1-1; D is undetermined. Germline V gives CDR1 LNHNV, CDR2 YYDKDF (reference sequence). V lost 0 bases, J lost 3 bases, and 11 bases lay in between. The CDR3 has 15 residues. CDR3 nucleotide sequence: TGTGCCACCAGCAGAGACCCTACCGGGGACACTGAAGCTTTCTTT. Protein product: CATSRDPTGDTEAFF.

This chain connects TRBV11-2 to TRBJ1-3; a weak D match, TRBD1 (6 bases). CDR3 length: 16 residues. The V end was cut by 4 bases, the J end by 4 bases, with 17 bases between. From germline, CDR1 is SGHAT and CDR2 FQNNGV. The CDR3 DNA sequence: TGTGCCAGCAGCTCACCGGCAGGGGTAGCCGGAAACACCATATATTTT. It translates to CASSSPAGVAGNTIYF.

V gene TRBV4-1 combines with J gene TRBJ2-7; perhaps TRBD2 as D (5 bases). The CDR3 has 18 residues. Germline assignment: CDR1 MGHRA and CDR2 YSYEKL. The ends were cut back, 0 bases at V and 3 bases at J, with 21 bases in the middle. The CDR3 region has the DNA TGCGCCAGCAGCCAAGATATAATTCGAGGGCCCCAGAGCTACGAGCAGTACTTC. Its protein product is CASSQDIIRGPQSYEQYF.

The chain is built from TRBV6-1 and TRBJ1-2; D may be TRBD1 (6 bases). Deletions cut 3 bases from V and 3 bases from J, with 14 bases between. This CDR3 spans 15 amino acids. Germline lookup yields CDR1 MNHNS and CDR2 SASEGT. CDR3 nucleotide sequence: TGTGCCAGCAGTGAGACCCCGGACAGAGACTATGGCTACACCTTC. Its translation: CASSETPDRDYGYTF.

The CDR3 DNA follows: TGTGCCAGCAGCTGGCAGGGGGACTACACTGAAGCTTTCTTT. This sequence encodes CASSWQGDYTEAFF. The rearrangement joins TRBV7-2 to TRBJ1-1; 7 bases align to TRBD1. The trim removed 4 bases at V and 3 bases at J, leaving 5 bases unmatched. The CDR3 has 14 residues. Germline CDR1 SGHTA, CDR2 FQGNSA.

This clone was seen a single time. The DNA of the CDR3 is TGTGCCAGCAGTTACTCATGGCCTAACACTGAAGCTTTCTTT. This gives the protein CASSYSWPNTEAFF. The rearrangement links TRBV6-5 to TRBJ1-1; D not certain. The ends were cut back, 0 bases at V and 2 bases at J, with 7 bases in the middle. CDR1 is MNHEY, CDR2 SVGAGI, per germline. CDR3 length equals 14 residues.

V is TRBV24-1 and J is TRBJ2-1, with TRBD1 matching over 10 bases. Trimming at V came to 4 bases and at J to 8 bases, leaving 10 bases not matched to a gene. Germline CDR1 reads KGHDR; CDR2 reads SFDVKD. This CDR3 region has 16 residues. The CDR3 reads CATSESDRGRLDEQFF. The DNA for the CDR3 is TGTGCCACCAGTGAGTCTGACAGGGGGCGCTTGGATGAGCAGTTCTTC.

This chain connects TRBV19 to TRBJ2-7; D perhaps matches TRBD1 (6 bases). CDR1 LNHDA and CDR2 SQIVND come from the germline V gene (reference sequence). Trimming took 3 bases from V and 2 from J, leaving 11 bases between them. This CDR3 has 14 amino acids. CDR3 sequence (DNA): TGTGCCAGTAGTATCGGACAGAGAACCTACGAGCAGTACTTC. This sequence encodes CASSIGQRTYEQYF.

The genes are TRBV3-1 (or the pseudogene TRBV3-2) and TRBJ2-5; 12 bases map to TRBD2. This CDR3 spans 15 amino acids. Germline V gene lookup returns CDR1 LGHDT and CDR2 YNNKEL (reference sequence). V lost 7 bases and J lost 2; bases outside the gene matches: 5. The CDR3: CASTLAGGRQETQYF. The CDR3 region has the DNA TGTGCCAGCACTCTAGCGGGGGGGCGGCAAGAGACCCAGTACTTC.

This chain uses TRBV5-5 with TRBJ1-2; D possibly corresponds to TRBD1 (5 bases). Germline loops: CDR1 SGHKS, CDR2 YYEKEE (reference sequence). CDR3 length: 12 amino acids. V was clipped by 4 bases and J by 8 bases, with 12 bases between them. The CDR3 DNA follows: TGTGCCAGCAGCCTCAGGGAAGGAGGCTACACCTTC. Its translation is CASSLREGGYTF.

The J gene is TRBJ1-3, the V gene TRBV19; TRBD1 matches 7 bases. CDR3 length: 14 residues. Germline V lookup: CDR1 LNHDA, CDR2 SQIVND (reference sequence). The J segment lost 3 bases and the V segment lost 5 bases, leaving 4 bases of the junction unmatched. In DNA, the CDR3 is TGTGCCAGTAGTCGAGGGGGCAGTGGAAACACCATATATTTT. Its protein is CASSRGGSGNTIYF.

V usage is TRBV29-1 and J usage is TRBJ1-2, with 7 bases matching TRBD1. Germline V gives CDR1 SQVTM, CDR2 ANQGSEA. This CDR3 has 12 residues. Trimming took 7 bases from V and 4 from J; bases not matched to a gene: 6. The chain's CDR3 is CSGGQLSYGYTF. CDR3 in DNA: TGCAGCGGGGGACAGCTTTCCTATGGCTACACCTTC.

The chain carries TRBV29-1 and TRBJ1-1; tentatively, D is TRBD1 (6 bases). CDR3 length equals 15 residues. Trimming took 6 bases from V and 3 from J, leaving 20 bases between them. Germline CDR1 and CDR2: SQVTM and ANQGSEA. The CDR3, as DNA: TGCAGCGTACACCGGGACACGAGCGAGGACACTGAAGCTTTCTTT. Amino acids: CSVHRDTSEDTEAFF.